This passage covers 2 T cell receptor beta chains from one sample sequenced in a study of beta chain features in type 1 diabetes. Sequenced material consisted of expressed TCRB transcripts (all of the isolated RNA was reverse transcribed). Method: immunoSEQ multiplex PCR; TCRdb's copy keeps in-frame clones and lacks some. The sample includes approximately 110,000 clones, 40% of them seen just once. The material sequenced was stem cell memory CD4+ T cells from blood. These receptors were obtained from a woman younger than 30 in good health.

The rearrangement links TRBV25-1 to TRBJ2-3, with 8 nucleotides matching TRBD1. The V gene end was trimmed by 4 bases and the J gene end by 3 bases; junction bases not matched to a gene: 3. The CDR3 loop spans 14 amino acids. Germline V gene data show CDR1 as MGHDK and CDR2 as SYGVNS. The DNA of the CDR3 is TGTGCCAGCAGTGCAGGACAGGGAACAGATACGCAGTATTTT. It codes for CASSAGQGTDTQYF.

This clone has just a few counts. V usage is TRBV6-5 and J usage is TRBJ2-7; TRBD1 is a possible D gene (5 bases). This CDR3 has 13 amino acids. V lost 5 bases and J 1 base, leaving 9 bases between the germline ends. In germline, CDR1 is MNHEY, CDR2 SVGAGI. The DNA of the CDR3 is TGTGCCAGCAGTGTTCAGGGATCCTACGAGCAGTACTTC. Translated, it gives CASSVQGSYEQYF.